This TCR beta chain derives from a study of HIV-infected patients and healthy controls. This clonotype counts as medium-sized (0.01 to 0.1%). TCRdb re-analysed the 5' RACE reads in MiXCR, keeping a single row per CDR3 protein. The table has roughly 18,000 distinct CDR3 sequences, roughly 19% seen once. Germline V gives CDR1 SGHKS, CDR2 YYEKEE (reference sequence). This CDR3 comprises 15 residues. Trimming cost V 4 bases and J 7 bases; bases outside gene matches: 10. This TCR was sampled from a human donor in good health. The genes are TRBV5-5 and TRBJ2-2; TRBD2 agrees at 7 bases. Sequenced material: CD8+ T cells from blood. The chain's CDR3 is CASSPPLANGGELFF. CDR3 coding DNA: TGTGCCAGCAGCCCCCCACTAGCGAATGGCGGGGAGCTGTTTTTT.